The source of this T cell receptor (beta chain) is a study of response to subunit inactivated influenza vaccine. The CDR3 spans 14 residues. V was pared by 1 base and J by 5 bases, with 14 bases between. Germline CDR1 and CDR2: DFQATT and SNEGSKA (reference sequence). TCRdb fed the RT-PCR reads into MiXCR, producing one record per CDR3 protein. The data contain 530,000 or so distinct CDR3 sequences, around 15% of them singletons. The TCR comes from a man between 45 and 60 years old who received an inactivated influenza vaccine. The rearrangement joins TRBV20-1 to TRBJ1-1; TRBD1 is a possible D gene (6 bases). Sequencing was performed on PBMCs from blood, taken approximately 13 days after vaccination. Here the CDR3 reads CSARVGGAGTEAFF. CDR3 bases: TGCAGTGCTAGAGTTGGGGGGGCTGGGACTGAAGCTTTCTTT.